Given below is one T cell receptor beta chain in context. Antigen specificity is unknown. Time point given: cycle 4 day 1 (C4D1), after five to seven weeks of nivolumab. Every patient experienced relapse after autologous stem cell transplantation, and brentuximab vedotin exposure varied. Through magnetic negative selection, CD8+ T cells were separated from PBMCs that had been thawed. This record comes from a study of PD-1 blockade in classical Hodgkin lymphoma. The CDR3 runs 14 residues. J gave up 7 bases and V 4 bases, and 6 bases lay outside the gene matches. CDR1 SGHTA and CDR2 FQGTGA come from the germline V gene. Study-level findings and limits: Factors driving the repertoire differences, possibly disease activity or prior therapy, remain undefined.

The repertoire was sequenced with immunoSEQ multiplex PCR; TCRdb's copy has only in-frame clones and lacks some. The repertoire holds about 20,000 clones, 84% seen once, with 7.3% in the top ten. This TCR was recovered from a human donor with classical Hodgkin lymphoma. This chain uses TRBV7-3 with TRBJ1-2; TRBD1 matches at 10 bases. The sequenced sample was CD8+ T cells from blood, obtained before the fourth cycle of nivolumab. The CDR3 coding sequence is TGTGCCAGCAGCTCGACGGGACAGGGGTTTGGCTACACCTTC. Protein: CASSSTGQGFGYTF.